What follows is one T cell receptor (beta chain) and its context. Its antigen is not identified. These data originate in a study of early stage breast cancer tumors. Study information: ER+/PR+/HER2- status applied to twelve of 16 invasive breast tumors. Among around 12 ER+/PR+/HER2- tumors, eight were ductal, four lobular. Overall study findings and caveats: Commonly generated sequences made up most enriched TCRB sequences shared between patients. Tumors had roughly 2.5-fold higher T cell density than normal breast.

Germline V gene lookup returns CDR1 LNHDA and CDR2 SQIVND (reference sequence). The V end lost 4 bases, the J end lost 6 bases, and 11 bases lay between the germline ends. The CDR3 has 13 amino acids. Profiling relied on immunoSEQ multiplex PCR, and the TCRdb table lists in-frame clones only, not all of them. The profile shows approximately 54,000 clones, 78% of them singletons. This chain uses TRBV19 with TRBJ2-3; D might be TRBD1 (5 bases). The sample was blood. The TCR comes from a person aged 35-50 years with breast cancer. CDR3 region: CASSTQGQDTQYF. CDR3 nucleotide sequence: TGTGCCAGTAGTACCCAGGGTCAGGATACGCAGTATTTT. The variable domain in full, completed from reference TRBV19 and TRBJ2-3, reads DGGITQSPKYLFRKEGQNVTLSCEQNLNHDAMYWYRQDPGQGLRLIYYSQIVNDFQKGDIAEGYSVSREKKESFPLTVTSAQKNPTAFYLCASSTQGQDTQYFGPGTRLTVL.